The clone carrying this T cell receptor beta chain has just one count. The data were taken from a study of PD-L1 blockade in urothelial cancer. Study context: The patients' atezolizumab therapy, 1,200 mg intravenously every 3 weeks, started in the mid-2010s.

V dropped 3 bases and J dropped 4 bases, with 19 bases sitting between them. The CDR3 has 17 residues. The germline V gene encodes CDR1 MGHRA and CDR2 YSYEKL. The repertoire was sequenced with immunoSEQ multiplex PCR; TCRdb's copy has only in-frame clones and lacks some. The sample holds some 120,000 clones, roughly 89% seen once. Time point described: peripheral blood 6 weeks after treatment start. The sample consisted of PBMCs, taken around atezolizumab (anti-PD-L1) treatment. The J gene is TRBJ1-5, the V gene TRBV4-1; no reliable D call. This sequence originates from a man in his sixties with urothelial cancer. The DNA of the CDR3 is TGCGCCAGCAGCCAGGGAGGAAAAGGGCGACCTAATCAGCCCCAGCATTTT. This codes for CASSQGGKGRPNQPQHF.